Shown below are 20 T cell receptor beta chains from a single sample sequenced in a study of CD8 T cells in ankylosing spondylitis. These receptors' antigens are unknown. Findings and caveats of the study: A TCR beta motif of fewer than ten highly homologous variants appeared characteristic of ankylosing spondylitis blood.

TCRdb re-called the 5' RACE reads with MiXCR, one entry per CDR3 protein. The repertoire has a few hundred thousand distinct CDR3 sequences, approximately 20% of them found once; the top ten carry about 39%. Sequenced sample: blood, either unsorted or a sorted T cell fraction (not recorded which). The receptor source for this set is a male donor with ankylosing spondylitis.

This clonotype was counted only a few times. V gene TRBV15 combines with J gene TRBJ1-5; D gene uncertain. Germline V lookup: CDR1 LNHNV, CDR2 YYDKDF (reference sequence). This CDR3 has 17 residues. V lost 0 bases, J lost 8 bases, and 20 bases lay in between. CDR3 coding DNA: TGTGCCACCAGCAGAGATGCGAACTCATATAACATGGAGCCCCAGCATTTT. This translates into CATSRDANSYNMEPQHF.

The chain carries TRBV6-1 and TRBJ2-3; tentatively, D is TRBD2 (5 bases). V lost 5 bases and J lost 3, with 21 bases in between. From germline, CDR1 is MNHNS and CDR2 SASEGT. There are 17 residues in the CDR3. CDR3 DNA sequence: TGTGCCAGCAGTCCTCACGGGGTGAAGGGTCTTACAGATACGCAGTATTTT. Its protein product is CASSPHGVKGLTDTQYF.

The rearrangement uses TRBV7-6 and TRBJ2-7; D gene unclear. Per germline, CDR1 SGHVS and CDR2 FNYEAQ. This CDR3 region has 16 residues. The ends were cut back, 3 bases at V and 4 bases at J, with 19 bases in the middle. Here the CDR3 reads CASSFQVNAGSYEQYF. The CDR3 DNA follows: TGTGCCAGCAGCTTTCAGGTGAATGCAGGTTCATACGAGCAGTACTTC.

The J gene is TRBJ2-2, the V gene TRBV4-1; TRBD2 matches 9 bases. The CDR3 consists of 16 residues. Losses at the gene ends were 2 bases for V and 6 bases for J; bases not matched to a gene: 7. Germline CDR1 and CDR2: MGHRA and YSYEKL. CDR3 region: CASSQLASGDAGELFF. The CDR3 region has the DNA TGCGCCAGCAGCCAATTGGCTAGCGGGGACGCCGGGGAGCTGTTTTTT.

The chain carries TRBV6-6 and TRBJ1-1; a weak D match, TRBD1 (6 bases). CDR3 length: 13 residues. Per the germline V gene, CDR1 is MNHNY and CDR2 is SVGAGI (reference sequence). Trimming stripped 11 bases from V and 1 base from J, with 14 bases between. The CDR3 loop is CAAHGDTNTEAFF. The CDR3 coding sequence is TGTGCCGCTCACGGGGACACGAACACTGAAGCTTTCTTT.

This clonotype has only a few counts. The genes are TRBV5-1 and TRBJ2-2; 9 bases align to TRBD1. Trimming took 2 bases from V and 7 from J; bases not matched to a gene: 9. The CDR3 sequence is 16 residues long. The V gene's germline CDR1 is SGHRS and CDR2 YFSETQ. The chain's CDR3 is CASSFHRDRVDGELFF. The DNA of the CDR3 is TGCGCCAGCAGCTTTCATCGGGACAGGGTGGACGGGGAGCTGTTTTTT. The variable domain in full, completed from reference TRBV5-1 and TRBJ2-2, reads KAGVTQTPRYLIKTRGQQVTLSCSPISGHRSVSWYQQTPGQGLQFLFEYFSETQRNKGNFPGRFSGRQFSNSRSEMNVSTLELGDSALYLCASSFHRDRVDGELFFGEGSRLTVL.

This clonotype was counted only a few times. The CDR3 DNA reads as TGTGCCAGCAGTTCCCTAGCGGGAGGACCAGAGGATGAGCAGTTCTTC. Its translation: CASSSLAGGPEDEQFF. The chain recombines TRBV6-2 or TRBV6-3 with TRBJ2-1; 11 positions agree with TRBD2. The CDR3 consists of 16 residues. Germline V lookup: CDR1 MNHEY, CDR2 SVGEGT. Losses at the gene ends were 4 bases for V and 8 bases for J; bases not matched to a gene: 10.

This clonotype has only a few counts. V usage is TRBV7-9 and J usage is TRBJ2-7; D may be TRBD1 (5 bases). V gave up 4 bases and J gave up 3 bases, with 16 bases separating them. The CDR3 length is 15 residues. CDR1 is SEHNR and CDR2 is FQNEAQ in the germline V gene (reference sequence). The CDR3 spells CASSSRASSFYEQYF. DNA of the CDR3: TGTGCCAGCAGCTCCAGGGCTTCCAGTTTCTACGAGCAGTACTTC.

This clonotype was observed a handful of times. V and J are TRBV2 and TRBJ2-2; D remains ambiguous. Germline loops: CDR1 SNHLY, CDR2 FYNNEI. The V end was cut by 9 bases, the J end by 5 bases, with 22 bases between. The length of the CDR3 is 16 residues. CDR3 amino acids: CASRWSSEDLTGELFF. The CDR3 bases are TGTGCCAGTCGCTGGTCATCAGAGGATCTAACCGGGGAGCTGTTTTTT.

V gene TRBV20-1 combines with J gene TRBJ2-3; TRBD2 aligns across 7 bases. With 7 bases clipped from V and 2 bases from J, the junction kept 12 bases outside the gene matches. The length of the CDR3 is 15 residues. In germline, CDR1 is DFQATT, CDR2 SNEGSKA (reference sequence). The CDR3 DNA is TGCAGTGTAGACCCGACTAGCCGAGACACAGATACGCAGTATTTT. It codes for CSVDPTSRDTDTQYF.

This clonotype was detected only a few times. V is TRBV20-1 and J is TRBJ1-2, with 7 nucleotides matching TRBD1. The J segment lost 6 bases and the V segment lost 3 bases, leaving 13 bases of the junction unmatched. Germline V gene sequence: CDR1 DFQATT, CDR2 SNEGSKA (reference sequence). The CDR3 has 15 residues. The CDR3 protein is CSARGRFSGQNGYTF. The CDR3 DNA is TGCAGTGCTAGGGGTCGCTTCTCGGGACAGAATGGCTACACCTTC.

The chain employs TRBV28 and TRBJ2-5; no reliable D call. Trimming left V 10 bases short and J 0 bases short, with 9 bases between. The CDR3 loop spans 12 amino acids. Per the germline V gene, CDR1 is MDHEN and CDR2 is SYDVKM. In DNA form, the CDR3 reads TGTGCCACCTCCCGGTACCAAGAGACCCAGTACTTC. Encoded protein: CATSRYQETQYF. Complete variable domain (other parts from reference TRBV28 and TRBJ2-5): DVKVTQSSRYLVKRTGEKVFLECVQDMDHENMFWYRQDPGLGLRLIYFSYDVKMKEKGDIPEGYSVSREKKERFSLILESASTNQTSMYLCATSRYQETQYFGPGTRLLVL.

This clonotype was seen a few times. The gene calls are TRBV6-1 and TRBJ1-1; TRBD1 might be the D (5 bases). The CDR3 spans 12 residues. V gave up 6 bases and J gave up 3 bases, with 8 bases separating them. Germline V gene sequence: CDR1 MNHNS, CDR2 SASEGT. The CDR3 loop is CASSQGHTEAFF. The CDR3 DNA is TGTGCCAGCAGCCAGGGACACACTGAAGCTTTCTTT.

The genes are TRBV27 and TRBJ2-3, with 12 bases identical to TRBD1. Germline CDR1 is MNHEY and CDR2 is SMNVEV (reference sequence). V lost 8 bases and J lost 7; bases outside the gene matches: 10. The CDR3 totals 15 residues. CDR3 bases: TGTGCCAGCTCAAGGGGGGGACAGGGGGCCTATACGCAGTATTTT. As protein: CASSRGGQGAYTQYF.

This rearrangement joins TRBV7-2 to TRBJ2-5; D gene ambiguous. In germline, CDR1 is SGHTA, CDR2 FQGNSA. The V and J ends lost 5 bases and 2 bases respectively, with 12 bases between them. The length of the CDR3 is 14 residues. CDR3 nucleotide sequence: TGTGCCAGCAGCCACCTGGACGGACAAGAGACCCAGTACTTC. This gives the protein CASSHLDGQETQYF.

This clonotype has just a few counts. This chain joins TRBV5-1 and TRBJ1-2; possible D gene TRBD1, 5 bases. The CDR3 length is 14 residues. CDR1 SGHRS and CDR2 YFSETQ come from the germline V gene. The ends were cut back, 6 bases at V and 1 base at J, with 13 bases in the middle. In DNA form, the CDR3 reads TGCGCCAGCACCAAGACAGCCGATAACTATGGCTACACCTTC. Amino acids: CASTKTADNYGYTF.

CDR3 nucleotide sequence: TGTGCCAGCAGCCAAGGTGGAAGCGAGCAGTACTTC. Translation gives CASSQGGSEQYF. V and J are TRBV3-1 and TRBJ2-7; D gene ambiguous. Looked up from germline, CDR1 is LGHDT and CDR2 is YNNKEL (reference sequence). Trimming stripped 1 base from V and 6 bases from J, with 7 bases between. The CDR3 covers 12 residues.

The chain employs TRBV6-1 and TRBJ2-5; D unresolved. V was shortened by 4 bases and J by 1 base, with 10 bases between the two germline ends. The CDR3 runs to 14 residues. Germline values: CDR1 MNHNS, CDR2 SASEGT. The CDR3 is CASSGMTSQETQYF. CDR3 sequence (DNA): TGTGCCAGCAGTGGAATGACAAGCCAAGAGACCCAGTACTTC.

This clonotype occurred a few times. CDR3 coding DNA: TGTGCCAGCAGTTTCGACCAGGGTAACAATGAGCAGTTCTTC. Its protein is CASSFDQGNNEQFF. The chain combines TRBV12-3 or TRBV12-4 with TRBJ2-1; maybe TRBD1 (5 bases). This CDR3 has 14 amino acids. V was trimmed by 3 bases and J by 5 bases, leaving 11 bases between them.

The CDR3, as DNA: TGTGCCAGCAGCACGACTAGCGGTGGAGGGGAGACCCAGTACTTC. Protein product: CASSTTSGGGETQYF. The chain combines TRBV7-6 with TRBJ2-5; 9 nucleotides agree with TRBD2. This CDR3 has 15 residues. CDR1 and CDR2 from the germline V gene are SGHVS and FNYEAQ. Losses at the gene ends were 5 bases for V and 5 bases for J; bases not matched to a gene: 9.